This TCR beta chain comes out of a study of blood T cell repertoires in COVID-19. Study details: There were acute and convalescent COVID-19 samples, and they came from the United States, Italy and Spain. T cells, B-cell-depleted T cells, or PBMCs supplied cDNA or gDNA.

The germline V gene encodes CDR1 LNHDA and CDR2 SQIVND (reference sequence). V was shortened by 3 bases and J by 0 bases, with 12 bases between the two germline ends. The CDR3 totals 16 residues. Source study methods: It was from reference gene primer amplification that nucleated cell counts were estimated. The table came from immunoSEQ multiplex PCR; TCRdb's copy has only in-frame clones and leaves some out. The V and J calls and clone size are taken from that table; D and trimming were inferred from the DNA. The sample carries just under 45,000 clones, around nine tenths recorded once. Those enrolled in Seattle joined during active infection and were followed longitudinally afterward.

The source material was peripheral blood. The sequence was obtained from a man in his forties with COVID-19, enrolled during active disease. The rearrangement links TRBV19 to TRBJ2-1, with D possibly matching TRBD1 (6 bases). CDR3 region: CASSMAETGSYNEQFF. For the CDR3, the DNA is TGTGCCAGTAGTATGGCCGAGACAGGCTCCTACAATGAGCAGTTCTTC.